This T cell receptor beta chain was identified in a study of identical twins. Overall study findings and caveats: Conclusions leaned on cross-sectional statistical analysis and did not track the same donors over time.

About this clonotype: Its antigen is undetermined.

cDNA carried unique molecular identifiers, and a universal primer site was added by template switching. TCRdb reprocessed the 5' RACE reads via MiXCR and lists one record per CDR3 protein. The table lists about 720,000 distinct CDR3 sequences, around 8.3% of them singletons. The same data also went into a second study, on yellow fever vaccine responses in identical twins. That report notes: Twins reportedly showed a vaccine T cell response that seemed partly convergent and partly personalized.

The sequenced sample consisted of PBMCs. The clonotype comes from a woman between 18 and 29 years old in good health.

The CDR3 region has the DNA TGTGCCACCAGCCGTACCCCCGGGGACCAAGAGACCCAGTACTTC. This gives the protein CATSRTPGDQETQYF. The V gene is TRBV15, the J gene TRBJ2-5; tentatively, D is TRBD2 (5 bases). The germline V gene encodes CDR1 LNHNV and CDR2 YYDKDF (reference sequence). V gave up 5 bases and J gave up 0 bases, with 13 bases separating them. The CDR3 totals 15 residues.